This TCR beta chain comes out of a study of control samples from healthy donors and cancer patients. The CDR3 length is 14 residues. Trimming pared 3 bases from V and 4 bases from J, leaving 12 bases between. Germline loops: CDR1 SGHRS, CDR2 YFSETQ. Sequenced by immunoSEQ multiplex PCR; TCRdb stores in-frame clones only, minus some. This table has roughly 120,000 clones, 75% to 90% appearing once. This clonotype originated in a woman in her 50s with colorectal cancer. Sequenced sample: PBMCs. The chain uses TRBV5-1 and TRBJ2-3, with unresolved D. In nucleotides, the CDR3 is TGCGCCAGCAGCTGGGGTGGGGTCGCAGATACGCAGTATTTT. It is translated as CASSWGGVADTQYF.